These 25 T cell receptor beta chains share one sample of origin, sequenced in a study of T cell responses to AZD1222 COVID-19 vaccine. This table comes from immunoSEQ multiplex PCR, and its TCRdb copy is limited to in-frame clones, with some not included. Of tens of thousands of clones in the sample, around 93% were seen once. This material consisted of peripheral blood, taken 28 days after the second AZD1222 dose. The source of these receptors is an adult who received the AZD1222 COVID-19 vaccine.

The rearrangement uses TRBV19 and TRBJ1-1; 9 bases align to TRBD1. Germline-derived CDR1 and CDR2 are LNHDA and SQIVND (reference sequence). The CDR3 contains 14 residues. The J segment lost 2 bases and the V segment lost 7 bases, leaving 5 bases of the junction unmatched. The CDR3 sequence: CASTRGQGNTEAFF. CDR3 in DNA: TGTGCCAGTACGCGGGGACAGGGAAACACTGAAGCTTTCTTT.

The J gene is TRBJ2-1, the V gene TRBV4-3; 9 nucleotides agree with TRBD1. CDR1 and CDR2 (germline): LGHNA, YSLEER. The CDR3 has 16 amino acids. Trimming cost V 1 base and J 7 bases; bases outside gene matches: 8. The CDR3 DNA is TGCGCCAGCAGCCAAGCGGGGACAGGGAGAACGAATGAGCAGTTCTTC. Encoded protein: CASSQAGTGRTNEQFF.

The V and J genes are TRBV9 and TRBJ2-5; D remains unclear. From germline, CDR1 is SGDLS and CDR2 YYNGEE. This CDR3 comprises 17 residues. V dropped 3 bases and J dropped 4 bases, with 22 bases sitting between them. CDR3 sequence (DNA): TGTGCCAGCAGCGGTCGGGCTAGGACCTCCTTTCCAGAGACCCAGTACTTC. It codes for CASSGRARTSFPETQYF.

J is TRBJ2-3 and V is TRBV5-4, with TRBD1 matching over 9 bases. Germline trimming cut 4 bases from V and 5 bases from J; bases unmatched to any gene: 8. CDR3 length equals 15 residues. Germline loops: CDR1 SGHNT, CDR2 YYREEE (reference sequence). DNA of the CDR3: TGTGCCAGCAGCGACAACAGGGGGCGAAGAGATACGCAGTATTTT. It is translated as CASSDNRGRRDTQYF.

The J gene is TRBJ2-2, the V gene TRBV6-5; D gene unclear. Germline loops: CDR1 MNHEY, CDR2 SVGAGI. With 5 bases removed from V and 3 bases from J, the gap between germline ends came to 10 bases. The CDR3 contains 14 residues. CDR3 sequence: CASSPTRDTGELFF. CDR3 in DNA: TGTGCCAGCAGTCCGACAAGAGACACCGGGGAGCTGTTTTTT.

The rearrangement joins TRBV2 to TRBJ2-1; no reliable D call. This CDR3 spans 12 amino acids. V was shortened by 4 bases and J by 10 bases, with 11 bases between the two germline ends. Germline V lookup: CDR1 SNHLY, CDR2 FYNNEI. CDR3 DNA: TGTGCCAGCAGTGTGGCTTCCGTCGAGCAGTTCTTC. This encodes CASSVASVEQFF.

The chain combines TRBV6-5 with TRBJ1-1; 8 nucleotides align to TRBD1. This CDR3 is 12 amino acids long. V trimming: 10 bases; J trimming: 5 bases; junction bases outside the gene matches: 6. In germline, CDR1 is MNHEY, CDR2 SVGAGI. The CDR3 nucleotides read TGTGCCATACTGACAGGGGTGACTGAAGCTTTCTTT. The encoded protein is CAILTGVTEAFF.

The chain couples TRBV12-3 or TRBV12-4 to TRBJ1-4; 7 bases align to TRBD1. The CDR3 is 13 residues long. J was trimmed by 8 bases and V by 7 bases; bases with no gene match: 7. CDR3 nucleotides: TGTGCCAGCAATCAGGGGGGGAAAGAAAAACTGTTTTTT. The encoded protein is CASNQGGKEKLFF.

This chain uses TRBV6-2 or TRBV6-3 with TRBJ2-7, with 11 bases that match TRBD1. Trimming at V came to 6 bases and at J to 0 bases, leaving 13 bases not matched to a gene. The germline gives CDR1 MNHEY, CDR2 SVGEGT. This CDR3 comprises 18 residues. CDR3 residues: CASRPPGQGVPSSYEQYF. As DNA, the CDR3 is TGTGCCAGCAGGCCTCCGGGACAGGGGGTGCCCAGCTCCTACGAGCAGTACTTC.

CDR3 protein: CASSLRDRSLGEQYF. In DNA, the CDR3 is TGTGCCAGCAGTTTGAGGGACAGGTCATTAGGAGAGCAGTACTTC. J is TRBJ2-7 and V is TRBV28; the match to TRBD1 covers 8 bases. V trimming: 3 bases; J trimming: 7 bases; junction bases outside the gene matches: 11. Germline CDR1 and CDR2: MDHEN and SYDVKM. This CDR3 has 15 amino acids.

This chain links TRBV7-2 with TRBJ2-7; tentatively, D is TRBD1 (6 bases). The CDR3 loop spans 14 amino acids. Trimming pared 5 bases from V and 7 bases from J, leaving 18 bases between. Germline V gene sequence: CDR1 SGHTA, CDR2 FQGNSA. CDR3 loop: CASSPQGQLDEQYF. CDR3 sequence (DNA): TGTGCCAGCAGCCCCCAGGGGCAGTTGGATGAGCAGTACTTC.

This sequence joins TRBV19 and TRBJ2-7; D might be TRBD2 (6 bases). Germline lookup yields CDR1 LNHDA and CDR2 SQIVND (reference sequence). The CDR3 has 13 amino acids. Trimming removed 2 bases from V and 6 bases from J, with 11 bases in between. CDR3 region: CASSITSIREQYF. CDR3 bases: TGTGCCAGTAGTATAACTAGCATACGCGAGCAGTACTTC. The full variable domain, in which reference TRBV19 and TRBJ2-7 provide the parts outside the CDR3, is DGGITQSPKYLFRKEGQNVTLSCEQNLNHDAMYWYRQDPGQGLRLIYYSQIVNDFQKGDIAEGYSVSREKKESFPLTVTSAQKNPTAFYLCASSITSIREQYFGPGTRLTVT.

The chain recombines TRBV19 with TRBJ2-1; D unresolved. The V and J ends lost 3 bases and 6 bases respectively, with 27 bases between them. The germline V gene has CDR1 LNHDA and CDR2 SQIVND (reference sequence). CDR3 length: 19 residues. The CDR3 bases are TGTGCCAGTAGTATGGGAAATCAACCGGGTTGGGAAAGGAGCAATGAGCAGTTCTTC. This codes for CASSMGNQPGWERSNEQFF.

The J gene is TRBJ2-7, the V gene TRBV7-2, with D perhaps TRBD1 (6 bases). Per germline, CDR1 SGHTA and CDR2 FQGNSA. The V and J ends lost 5 bases and 1 base respectively, with 12 bases between them. The CDR3 consists of 14 residues. CDR3 sequence (DNA): TGTGCCAGCAGCCCCGGGACACAATCCTACGAGCAGTACTTC. Residues: CASSPGTQSYEQYF.

As for this clone: The CDR3 does not end in the conserved phenylalanine or tryptophan, so this is likely a read error. The DNA is omitted, as the CDR3 cannot be located on it reliably, and the CDR3 follows TCRdb's listing. This chain joins TRBV30 and TRBJ1-1; TRBD1 is the table's D call and was not checked against the DNA. Germline CDR1 reads GTSNPN; CDR2 reads SVGIG (reference sequence). The CDR3 sequence runs 12 residues, both termini included. CDR3: CAWSVWVQQGSR.

The chain employs TRBV6-9 and TRBJ2-7; D gene uncertain. Germline V lookup: CDR1 MNHGY, CDR2 SVAAGI. There are 13 residues in the CDR3. V lost 4 bases to trimming and J lost 2 bases, with 9 bases between them. CDR3 sequence (DNA): TGTGCCAGCAGTTTAACTCACGCCTACGAGCAGTACTTC. Translating it yields CASSLTHAYEQYF.

This chain joins TRBV7-3 and TRBJ2-3; D remains unclear. The CDR3 loop spans 16 amino acids. Germline V CDR1 and CDR2: SGHTA, FQGTGA. The V end was cut by 3 bases, the J end by 0 bases, with 13 bases between. CDR3 sequence (DNA): TGTGCCAGCAGCTTCGGTAGTTTGGGAAGCACAGATACGCAGTATTTT. Amino acid sequence: CASSFGSLGSTDTQYF.

The chain recombines TRBV30 with TRBJ2-7, with 9 bases aligning to TRBD1. V gave up 4 bases and J gave up 4 bases; unmatched junction bases: 5. Germline V lookup: CDR1 GTSNPN, CDR2 SVGIG (reference sequence). The CDR3 is 13 residues long. The CDR3 reads CAWNGQGSYEQYF. The CDR3 DNA follows: TGTGCCTGGAACGGACAGGGGTCGTACGAGCAGTACTTC.

J is TRBJ1-4 and V is TRBV5-4, with a tentative D call TRBD1 (6 bases). The V gene's germline CDR1 is SGHNT and CDR2 YYREEE (reference sequence). This CDR3 spans 14 amino acids. V lost 4 bases, J lost 5 bases, and 12 bases lay in between. The CDR3 region has the DNA TGTGCCAGCAGCGGTCGCAGGGGAAATGAAAAACTGTTTTTT. This translates into CASSGRRGNEKLFF.

The genes are TRBV7-2 and TRBJ1-5; possibly TRBD1 for D (5 bases). The germline gives CDR1 SGHTA, CDR2 FQGNSA. The germline V and J ends were trimmed by 5 bases and 5 bases, with 13 bases remaining between them. The CDR3 runs to 14 residues. The CDR3 DNA is TGTGCCAGCAGCGCGGGGGGGATCCATCAGCCCCAGCATTTT. This gives the protein CASSAGGIHQPQHF.

This clone has only a few counts. The gene calls are TRBV12-5 and TRBJ2-7; 9 bases map to TRBD2. From germline, CDR1 is LGHNT and CDR2 FRNRAP. V lost 9 bases and J lost 2; bases outside the gene matches: 11. This CDR3 has 15 amino acids. CDR3 loop: CARDLKAGGTYEQYF. The CDR3 coding sequence is TGTGCTAGGGACCTAAAAGCGGGAGGAACCTACGAGCAGTACTTC.

This clone was detected once. V is TRBV7-3 and J is TRBJ2-3, with 14 positions matching TRBD2. V dropped 5 bases and J dropped 2; count of bases not matched to a gene: 18. The CDR3 runs to 21 residues. CDR1 and CDR2 (germline): SGHTA, FQGTGA. Written as DNA, the CDR3 is TGTGCCAGCAGCCCAGGGATCCCCCCGGGACTAGCGGGGGACCCCACAGATACGCAGTATTTT. It encodes CASSPGIPPGLAGDPTDTQYF. Variable domain in full (rest from reference TRBV7-3 and TRBJ2-3): GAGVSQTPSNKVTEKGKYVELRCDPISGHTALYWYRQSLGQGPEFLIYFQGTGAADDSGLPNDRFFAVRPEGSVSTLKIQRTERGDSAVYLCASSPGIPPGLAGDPTDTQYFGPGTRLTVL.

V gene TRBV18 combines with J gene TRBJ1-5, with a possible D match to TRBD1 (5 bases). The germline V and J ends were trimmed by 6 bases and 1 base, with 10 bases remaining between them. This CDR3 spans 14 amino acids. Looked up from germline, CDR1 is KGHSH and CDR2 is LQKENI. Written as DNA, the CDR3 is TGTGCCAGCTCCCTACAGGACAGCAATCAGCCCCAGCATTTT. This translates into CASSLQDSNQPQHF.

The rearrangement uses TRBV2 and TRBJ1-4, with a possible D match to TRBD1 (5 bases). From germline, CDR1 is SNHLY and CDR2 FYNNEI. The CDR3 runs 15 residues. Trimming pared 7 bases from V and 7 bases from J, leaving 19 bases between. Here the CDR3 reads CASIQGNRLIEKLFF. The CDR3 DNA is TGTGCCAGCATCCAAGGGAACAGGCTTATTGAAAAACTGTTTTTT.

This chain joins TRBV5-1 and TRBJ2-3, with TRBD2 as a possible D gene (6 bases). The ends were cut back, 3 bases at V and 2 bases at J, with 10 bases in the middle. Germline CDR1 is SGHRS and CDR2 is YFSETQ. The CDR3 consists of 14 residues. The DNA of the CDR3 is TGCGCCAGCAGCTCAGGGACTCACACAGATACGCAGTATTTT. Translation gives CASSSGTHTDTQYF. The complete variable domain, with remaining parts taken from reference TRBV5-1 and TRBJ2-3, reads KAGVTQTPRYLIKTRGQQVTLSCSPISGHRSVSWYQQTPGQGLQFLFEYFSETQRNKGNFPGRFSGRQFSNSRSEMNVSTLELGDSALYLCASSSGTHTDTQYFGPGTRLTVL.